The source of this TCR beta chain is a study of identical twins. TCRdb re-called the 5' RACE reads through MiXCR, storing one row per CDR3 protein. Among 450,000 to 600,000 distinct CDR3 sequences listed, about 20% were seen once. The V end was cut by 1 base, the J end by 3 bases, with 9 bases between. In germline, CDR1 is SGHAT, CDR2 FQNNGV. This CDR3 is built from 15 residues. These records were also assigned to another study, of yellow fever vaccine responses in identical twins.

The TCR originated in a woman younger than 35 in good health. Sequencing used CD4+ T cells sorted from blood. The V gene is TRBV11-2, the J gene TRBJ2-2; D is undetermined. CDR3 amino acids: CASSLVVRHTGELFF. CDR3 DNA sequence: TGTGCCAGCAGCTTAGTGGTGCGGCACACCGGGGAGCTGTTTTTT.